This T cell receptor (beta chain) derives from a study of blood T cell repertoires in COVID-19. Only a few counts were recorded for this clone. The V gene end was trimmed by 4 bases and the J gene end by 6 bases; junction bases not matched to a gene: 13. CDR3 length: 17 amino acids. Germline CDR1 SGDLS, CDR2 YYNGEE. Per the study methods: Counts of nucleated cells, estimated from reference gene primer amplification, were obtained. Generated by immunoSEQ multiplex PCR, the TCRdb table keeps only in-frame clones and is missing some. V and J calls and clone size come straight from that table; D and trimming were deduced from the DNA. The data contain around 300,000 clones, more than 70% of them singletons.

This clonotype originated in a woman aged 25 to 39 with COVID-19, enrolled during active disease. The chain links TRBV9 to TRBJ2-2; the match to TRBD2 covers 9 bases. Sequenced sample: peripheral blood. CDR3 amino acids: CASSLSGLAGLPGELFF. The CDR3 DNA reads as TGTGCCAGCAGCCTAAGCGGGCTAGCGGGGCTACCCGGGGAGCTGTTTTTT.